This TCR beta chain is from a study of blood T cell repertoires in COVID-19. Study in general: Both acute and convalescent COVID-19 samples were obtained from the United States, Italy and Spain.

Some clones are missing from TCRdb's copy, which holds only in-frame ones; the method was immunoSEQ multiplex PCR. The data show about 77,000 clones, with 80% seen just once and around 5% held by the top ten. Sequencing was done on a sample of peripheral blood. The source of this sequence is a woman aged 70-85 years with acute or convalescent COVID-19.

The CDR3 sequence: CASSLTSGGREQFF. The CDR3 DNA is TGTGCCAGCAGTTTGACTAGCGGGGGTCGTGAGCAGTTCTTC. V usage is TRBV27 and J usage is TRBJ2-1; 12 bases are shared with TRBD2. The junction had 3 bases not matched to a gene; V was cut back by 3 bases and J by 9 bases. CDR1 and CDR2 from the germline V gene are MNHEY and SMNVEV (reference sequence). The CDR3 length is 14 residues.